Sequencing of this T cell receptor beta chain was carried out in a study of cytomegalovirus exposure and HLA in healthy donors. Study results and caveats: The CMV antigen specificity of a few CMV-associated chains was confirmed through in vitro analysis.

Germline-derived CDR1 and CDR2 are SGHRS and YFSETQ. V was clipped by 0 bases and J by 6 bases; unmatched bases: 4. The CDR3 runs 15 residues. In regard to this clone: The antigen is not known.

Some clones are missing from TCRdb's copy, which holds only in-frame ones; the method was immunoSEQ multiplex PCR. The sample has tens of thousands of clones; just under 95% are singletons. The TCR was taken from a man aged 18 to 35 in good health and CMV-seronegative. The chain joins TRBV5-1 to TRBJ2-2; 8 nucleotides agree with TRBD1. The sample consisted of PBMCs. The CDR3: CASSLGTGHAGELFF. In DNA form, the CDR3 reads TGCGCCAGCAGCTTGGGGACAGGGCATGCCGGGGAGCTGTTTTTT.